The rows below give T cell receptor beta chains drawn from one sample of a study of shared clonotypes between healthy human individuals. Profiling relied on immunoSEQ multiplex PCR, and the TCRdb table lists in-frame clones only, not all of them. The sample has approximately 1,000,000 clones, roughly 74% seen once; the top ten hold about 0.52%. Sequenced: memory CD4+ T cells from PBMCs. These receptors were obtained from a man in his late teens or twenties in good health. Some clones in this sample may be carry-over from other donors' samples. Each CDR3 is given with its conserved first and last residue. The D gene is left open where the match is weak. Rows give clone size only sometimes, using once, few, many, or a class for an expanded clone.

>TRBD1|TRBV6-1|TRBJ2-7|.
CASSEHSTGGSYEQYF
TGTGCCAGCAGTGAGCACTCGACAGGGGGCTCCTACGAGCAGTACTTC
>.|TRBV10-3|TRBJ2-5|.
CAISESAGAETQYF
TGTGCCATCAGTGAGTCGGCAGGGGCAGAGACCCAGTACTTC
>.|TRBV20-1|TRBJ2-5|.
CSAYHSETQYF
TGCAGTGCATATCACTCAGAGACCCAGTACTTC
>.|TRBV5-1|TRBJ2-7|.
CASRLEPVTYEQYF
TGCGCCAGCAGACTAGAGCCTGTAACTTACGAGCAGTACTTC
>.|TRBV7-3|TRBJ2-2|.
CASSLEGHQNTGELFF
TGTGCCAGCAGCTTAGAGGGACACCAGAACACCGGGGAGCTGTTTTTT
>TRBD1|TRBV27|TRBJ1-1|.
CASSPKTGLPTEAFF
TGTGCCAGCAGTCCCAAGACAGGGCTCCCCACTGAAGCTTTCTTT
>.|TRBV2|TRBJ2-2|.
CASSYTGTPNTGELFF
TGTGCCAGCAGTTATACCGGGACACCGAACACCGGGGAGCTGTTTTTT
>.|TRBV7-2|TRBJ2-5|.
CASRLGAGQETQYF
TGTGCCAGCAGATTAGGGGCCGGCCAAGAGACCCAGTACTTC
>.|TRBV5-8|TRBJ1-2|.
CASSLTTNYGYTF
TGTGCCAGCAGCTTGACAACTAACTATGGCTACACCTTC
>TRBD2|TRBV2|TRBJ2-7|.
CASGLGLAAYEQYF
TGTGCCAGCGGGTTGGGACTAGCGGCCTACGAGCAGTACTTC
>.|TRBV14|TRBJ1-1|.
CASSQDRVYLPAFF
TGTGCCAGCAGCCAAGATCGCGTGTACCTTCCAGCTTTCTTT
>TRBD1|TRBV6-5|TRBJ2-5|.
CASSLAGQDYF
TGTGCCAGCAGCCTCGCCGGACAGGATTACTTC
>.|TRBV6-5|TRBJ2-5|few
CASSYRSGKETQYF
TGTGCCAGCAGTTACAGGTCGGGGAAAGAGACCCAGTACTTC
>.|TRBV30|TRBJ1-5|.
CAWSVATDQPQHF
TGTGCCTGGAGTGTAGCCACGGACCAGCCCCAGCATTTT
>.|TRBV7-2|TRBJ1-5|once
CASQQGNQPQHF
TGTGCCAGCCAACAGGGAAATCAGCCCCAGCATTTT
>TRBD1|TRBV5-1|TRBJ2-7|.
CASSLAADRGEQYF
TGCGCCAGCAGCTTGGCCGCAGACAGGGGCGAGCAGTACTTC
>.|TRBV28|TRBJ1-5|.
CASSLVRNQPQHF
TGTGCCAGCAGTTTGGTTCGAAATCAGCCCCAGCATTTT
>.|TRBV6-1|TRBJ1-6|.
CASRGRGSPLHF
TGTGCCAGCAGGGGGCGGGGATCACCCCTCCACTTT
>TRBD2|TRBV28|TRBJ2-7|.
CASIGRRTGLAGVLYEQYF
TGTGCCAGCATCGGGCGGCGGACAGGACTAGCGGGAGTATTATACGAGCAGTACTTC
>.|TRBV19|TRBJ1-1|.
CASSWVRANTEAFF
TGTGCCAGTAGTTGGGTCAGAGCGAACACTGAAGCTTTCTTT
>TRBD1|TRBV5-1|TRBJ1-3|.
CASSLAGDRFGNTIYF
TGCGCCAGCAGCTTGGCGGGGGACAGGTTTGGAAACACCATATATTTT
>.|TRBV2|TRBJ2-1|few
CASRGDKASYNEQFF
TGTGCCAGCAGGGGGGACAAAGCCTCCTACAATGAGCAGTTCTTC
>.|TRBV7-2|TRBJ2-2|.
CASSSPRGVWGGELFF
TGTGCCAGCAGCTCCCCTCGTGGGGTCTGGGGGGGGGAGCTGTTTTTT
>.|TRBV18|TRBJ2-6|.
CASSPGGYNSGANVLTF
TGTGCCAGCTCACCCGGGGGCTACAACTCTGGGGCCAACGTCCTGACTTTC
>.|TRBV30|TRBJ2-4|.
CAWSVGAKNIQYF
TGTGCCTGGAGTGTGGGGGCCAAAAACATTCAGTACTTC
>.|TRBV30|TRBJ1-6|.
CAWSPSGRGNSPLHF
TGTGCCTGGAGTCCGTCGGGACGGGGTAATTCACCCCTCCACTTT
>.|TRBV2|TRBJ2-6|.
CASSEDNGANVLTF
TGTGCCAGCAGTGAGGATAATGGGGCCAACGTCCTGACTTTC
>.|TRBV20-1|TRBJ1-6|.
CSAKGNSPLHF
TGCAGTGCCAAGGGGAATTCACCCCTCCACTTT
>.|TRBV7-9|TRBJ2-7|.
CASSLGFLYEQYF
TGTGCCAGCAGCCTGGGGTTCTTGTACGAGCAGTACTTC
>.|TRBV28|TRBJ2-4|.
CASTPSLAKNIQYF
TGTGCCAGCACCCCGAGCTTAGCCAAAAACATTCAGTACTTC
>.|TRBV5-1|TRBJ2-2|.
CASSLGPTGELFF
TGCGCCAGCAGCCTCGGCCCCACCGGGGAGCTGTTTTTT
>.|TRBV7-3|TRBJ2-3|.
CASSPFRATDTQYF
TGTGCCAGCAGCCCCTTCCGGGCCACAGATACGCAGTATTTT
>TRBD2|TRBV7-2|TRBJ2-3|.
CASSSGTNSDTQYF
TGTGCCAGCAGCTCCGGGACTAACTCAGATACGCAGTATTTT
>.|TRBV5-4|TRBJ2-2|.
CASSLRGRTGELFF
TGTGCCAGCAGCTTACGGGGACGCACCGGGGAGCTGTTTTTT
>.|TRBV11-2|TRBJ2-7|.
CASSPDDRDSEQYF
TGTGCCAGCAGCCCGGATGACAGGGACTCCGAGCAGTACTTC
>.|TRBV7-9|TRBJ2-7|.
CASSLNFYEQYF
TGTGCCAGCAGCTTGAATTTCTACGAGCAGTACTTC
>.|TRBV7-3|TRBJ2-7|.
CASSSPAGEQYF
TGTGCCAGCAGCTCCCCCGCTGGCGAGCAGTACTTC
>.|TRBV5-6|TRBJ2-6|.
CASSARPGANVLTF
TGTGCCAGCAGCGCAAGGCCTGGGGCCAACGTCCTGACTTTC
>TRBD2|TRBV7-6|TRBJ2-7|.
CASSFPGTSGFYEQYF
TGTGCCAGCAGCTTCCCCGGGACTAGCGGATTCTACGAGCAGTACTTC
>TRBD1|TRBV5-6|TRBJ2-7|.
CASSLIRQGFIEQYF
TGTGCCAGCAGCTTGATTAGACAGGGTTTTATTGAGCAGTACTTC
>.|TRBV9|TRBJ1-1|.
CASSYRAGAEAFF
TGTGCCAGCAGCTATCGGGCAGGGGCTGAAGCTTTCTTT
>.|TRBV9|TRBJ1-3|once
CASSVGDGGPSSGNTIYF
TGTGCCAGCAGCGTAGGTGACGGCGGACCGAGCTCTGGAAACACCATATATTTT
>TRBD1|TRBV5-4|TRBJ2-7|.
CASSEQGSSYEQYF
TGTGCCAGCAGCGAACAGGGGAGCTCCTACGAGCAGTACTTC
>TRBD1|TRBV7-8|TRBJ2-7|.
CASSSWDSYEQYF
TGTGCCAGCAGCTCTTGGGACAGCTACGAGCAGTACTTC
>.|TRBV5-1|TRBJ2-1|.
CASSSGGNNEQFF
TGCGCCAGCAGCTCTGGAGGGAACAATGAGCAGTTCTTC
>.|TRBV5-1|TRBJ2-3|.
CASSSDGYTDTQYF
TGCGCCAGCAGCTCGGACGGTTACACAGATACGCAGTATTTT
>.|TRBV27|TRBJ1-1|.
CASSLGNRVDTEAFF
TGTGCCAGCAGTTTAGGGAACAGGGTCGACACTGAAGCTTTCTTT
>.|TRBV7-3|TRBJ1-1|.
CASKTTANTEAFF
TGTGCCAGTAAAACCACGGCTAACACTGAAGCTTTCTTT
>TRBD1|TRBV27|TRBJ1-4|.
CASGSGQGRSTNEKLFF
TGTGCCAGCGGTTCGGGACAGGGACGGTCAACTAATGAAAAACTGTTTTTT
>.|TRBV11-3|TRBJ2-1|.
CASSQRDEQFF
TGTGCCAGCAGCCAGCGGGATGAGCAGTTCTTC
>.|TRBV6-1|TRBJ2-7|.
CASSVSRQTEQYF
TGTGCCAGCAGTGTCTCGAGGCAGACCGAGCAGTACTTC
>.|TRBV7-9|TRBJ2-7|.
CASSLQQGLYEQYF
TGTGCCAGCAGCTTACAACAGGGACTCTACGAGCAGTACTTC
>.|TRBV7-2|TRBJ1-2|.
CASSLGGAGLGYTF
TGTGCCAGCAGCTTAGGGGGGGCAGGGCTTGGCTACACCTTC